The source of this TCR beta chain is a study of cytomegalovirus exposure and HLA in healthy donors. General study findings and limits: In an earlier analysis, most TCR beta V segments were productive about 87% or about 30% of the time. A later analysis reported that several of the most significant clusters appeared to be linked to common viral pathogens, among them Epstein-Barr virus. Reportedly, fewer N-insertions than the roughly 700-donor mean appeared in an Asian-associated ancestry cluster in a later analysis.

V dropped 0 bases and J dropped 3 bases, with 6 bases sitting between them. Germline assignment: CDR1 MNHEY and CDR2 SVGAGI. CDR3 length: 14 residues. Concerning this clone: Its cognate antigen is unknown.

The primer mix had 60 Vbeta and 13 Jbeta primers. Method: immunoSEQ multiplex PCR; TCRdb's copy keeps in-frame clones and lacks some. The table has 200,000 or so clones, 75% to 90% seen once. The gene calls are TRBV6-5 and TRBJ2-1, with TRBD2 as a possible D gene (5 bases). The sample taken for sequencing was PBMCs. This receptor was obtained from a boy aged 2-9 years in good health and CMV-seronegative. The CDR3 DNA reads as TGTGCCAGCAGTTACTCGACTAACTACAATGAGCAGTTCTTC. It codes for CASSYSTNYNEQFF.